In this sample, the clone carrying this T cell receptor beta chain turned up a few times. Its antigen remains unknown. This sample was included in a study of T cell repertoires in cytomegalovirus infection. V was shortened by 2 bases and J by 1 base, with 9 bases between the two germline ends. The CDR3 is 14 residues long. The germline V gene encodes CDR1 SEHNR and CDR2 FQNEAQ (reference sequence). Regarding the study as a whole: The ex vivo response was dominated by HLA-C-restricted CMV-specific TCR beta clonotypes.

One entry per CDR3 protein results from TCRdb running MiXCR on the reads. The sample lists approximately 120,000 distinct CDR3 sequences, about 30% occurring once. This receptor was obtained from a human donor in good health (CMV status not recorded). Some clones in this sample may be carry-over from other donors' samples. The material was CD8+ T cells from cultured PBMCs, obtained from culture after CMV antigen stimulation. The rearrangement links TRBV7-9 to TRBJ2-7, with D unclear. This CDR3 is CASSLSDGSYEQYF. The CDR3 DNA reads as TGTGCCAGCAGCTTATCGGACGGGTCCTACGAGCAGTACTTC.